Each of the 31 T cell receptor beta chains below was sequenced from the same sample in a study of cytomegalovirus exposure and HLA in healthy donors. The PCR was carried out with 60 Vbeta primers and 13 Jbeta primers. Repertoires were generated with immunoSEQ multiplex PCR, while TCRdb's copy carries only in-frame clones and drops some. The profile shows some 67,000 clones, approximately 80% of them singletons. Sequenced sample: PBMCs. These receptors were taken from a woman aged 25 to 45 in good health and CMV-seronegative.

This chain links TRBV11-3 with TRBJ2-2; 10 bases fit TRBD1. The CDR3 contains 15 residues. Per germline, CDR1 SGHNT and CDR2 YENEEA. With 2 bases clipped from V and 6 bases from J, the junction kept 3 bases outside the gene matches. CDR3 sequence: CASSLRQGAPGELFF. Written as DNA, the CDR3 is TGTGCCAGCAGCTTAAGACAGGGGGCACCCGGGGAGCTGTTTTTT.

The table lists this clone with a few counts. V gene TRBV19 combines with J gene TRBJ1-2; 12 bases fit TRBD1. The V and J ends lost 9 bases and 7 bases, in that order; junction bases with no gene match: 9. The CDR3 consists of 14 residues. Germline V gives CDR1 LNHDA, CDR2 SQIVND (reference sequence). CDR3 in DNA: TGTGCCAGCTCACCGGGACAGGGGGCTGTTGGCTACACCTTC. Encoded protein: CASSPGQGAVGYTF.

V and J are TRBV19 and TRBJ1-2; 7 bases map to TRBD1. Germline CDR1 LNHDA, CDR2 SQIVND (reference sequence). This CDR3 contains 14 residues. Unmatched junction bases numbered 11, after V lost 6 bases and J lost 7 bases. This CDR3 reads CASSRQGDFRGYTF. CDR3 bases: TGTGCCAGTAGCCGTCAGGGGGATTTTCGTGGCTACACCTTC.

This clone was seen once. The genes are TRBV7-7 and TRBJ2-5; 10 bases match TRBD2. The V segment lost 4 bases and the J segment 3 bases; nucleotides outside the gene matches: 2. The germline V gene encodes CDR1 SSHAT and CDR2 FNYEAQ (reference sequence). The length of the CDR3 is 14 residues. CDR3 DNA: TGTGCCAGCAGCTCAGCGGGGGGGAAAGAGACCCAGTACTTC. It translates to CASSSAGGKETQYF.

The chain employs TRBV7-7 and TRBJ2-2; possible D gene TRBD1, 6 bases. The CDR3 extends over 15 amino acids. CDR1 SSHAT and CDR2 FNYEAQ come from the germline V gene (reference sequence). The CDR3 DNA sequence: TGTGCTAGCTCCGGGACATCGGTAAACACCGGGGAGCTGTTTTTT. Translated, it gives CASSGTSVNTGELFF.

DNA for the CDR3: TGCGCCAGCAGCCAAGACCCTAGCGGGGGACCCTACGAGCAGTACTTC. Translated, it gives CASSQDPSGGPYEQYF. V gene TRBV4-3 combines with J gene TRBJ2-7, with TRBD2 identical over 10 bases. V lost 0 bases to trimming and J lost 2 bases; unmatched junction nucleotides: 4. The CDR3 length is 16 residues. Germline V CDR1 and CDR2: LGHNA, YSLEER.

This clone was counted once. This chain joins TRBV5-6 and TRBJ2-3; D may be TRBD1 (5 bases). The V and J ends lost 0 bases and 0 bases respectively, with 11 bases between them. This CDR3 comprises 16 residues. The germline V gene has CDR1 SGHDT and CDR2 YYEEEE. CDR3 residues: CASSLVRAASTDTQYF. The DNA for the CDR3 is TGTGCCAGCAGCTTGGTCAGGGCAGCTAGCACAGATACGCAGTATTTT.

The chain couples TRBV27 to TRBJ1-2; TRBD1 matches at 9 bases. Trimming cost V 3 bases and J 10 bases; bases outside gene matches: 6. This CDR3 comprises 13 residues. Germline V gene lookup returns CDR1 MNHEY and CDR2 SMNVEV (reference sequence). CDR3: CASSLGQGLDYTF. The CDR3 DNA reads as TGTGCCAGCAGTTTGGGACAGGGACTTGACTACACCTTC.

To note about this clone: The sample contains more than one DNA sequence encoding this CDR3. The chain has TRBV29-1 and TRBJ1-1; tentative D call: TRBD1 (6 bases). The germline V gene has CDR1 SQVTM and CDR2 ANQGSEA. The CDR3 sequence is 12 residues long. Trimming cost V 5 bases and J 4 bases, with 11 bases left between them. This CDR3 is CSVSQGATEAFF. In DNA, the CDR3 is TGCAGCGTTTCACAGGGAGCCACTGAAGCTTTCTTT.

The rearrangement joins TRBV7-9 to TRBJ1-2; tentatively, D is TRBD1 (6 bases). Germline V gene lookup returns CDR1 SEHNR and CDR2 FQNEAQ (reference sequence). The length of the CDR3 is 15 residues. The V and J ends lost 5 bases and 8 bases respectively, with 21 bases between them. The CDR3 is CASSHATGAGLGYTF. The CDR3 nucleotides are TGTGCCAGCAGCCACGCGACAGGCGCCGGGCTCGGCTACACCTTC.

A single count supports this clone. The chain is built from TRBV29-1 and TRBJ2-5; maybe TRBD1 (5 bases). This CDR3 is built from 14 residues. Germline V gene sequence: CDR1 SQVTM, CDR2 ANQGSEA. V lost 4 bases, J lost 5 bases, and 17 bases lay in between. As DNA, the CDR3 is TGCAGCGTTGCTCCCCGTCAGGGCGGCGAGACCCAGTACTTC. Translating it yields CSVAPRQGGETQYF.

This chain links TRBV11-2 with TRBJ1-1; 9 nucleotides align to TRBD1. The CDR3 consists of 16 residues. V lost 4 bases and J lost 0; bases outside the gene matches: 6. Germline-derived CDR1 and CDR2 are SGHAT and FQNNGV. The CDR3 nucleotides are TGTGCCAGCAGCTCGGACAGGGGACCTCTGAACACTGAAGCTTTCTTT. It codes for CASSSDRGPLNTEAFF. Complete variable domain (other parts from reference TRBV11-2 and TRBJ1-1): EAGVAQSPRYKIIEKRQSVAFWCNPISGHATLYWYQQILGQGPKLLIQFQNNGVVDDSQLPKDRFSAERLKGVDSTLKIQPAKLEDSAVYLCASSSDRGPLNTEAFFGQGTRLTVV.

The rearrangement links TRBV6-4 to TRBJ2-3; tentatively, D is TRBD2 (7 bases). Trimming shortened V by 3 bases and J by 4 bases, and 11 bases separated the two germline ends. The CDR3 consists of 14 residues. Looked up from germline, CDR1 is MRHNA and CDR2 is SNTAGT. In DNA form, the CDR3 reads TGTGCCAGCAGTGATGGGGGGGCCGCAGATACGCAGTATTTT. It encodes CASSDGGAADTQYF.

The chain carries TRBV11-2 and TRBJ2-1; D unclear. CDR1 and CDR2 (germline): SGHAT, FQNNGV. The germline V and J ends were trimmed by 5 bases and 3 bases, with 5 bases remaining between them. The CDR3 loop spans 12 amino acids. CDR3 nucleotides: TGTGCCAGCAGCCCCAACTACAATGAGCAGTTCTTC. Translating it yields CASSPNYNEQFF. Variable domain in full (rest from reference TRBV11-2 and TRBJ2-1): EAGVAQSPRYKIIEKRQSVAFWCNPISGHATLYWYQQILGQGPKLLIQFQNNGVVDDSQLPKDRFSAERLKGVDSTLKIQPAKLEDSAVYLCASSPNYNEQFFGPGTRLTVL.

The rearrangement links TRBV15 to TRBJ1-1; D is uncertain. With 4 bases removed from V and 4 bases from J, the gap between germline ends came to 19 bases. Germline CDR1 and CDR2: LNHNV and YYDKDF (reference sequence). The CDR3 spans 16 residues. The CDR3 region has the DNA TGTGCCACCAGCATATTCCTCACCGGCCCGGGCACTGAAGCTTTCTTT. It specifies CATSIFLTGPGTEAFF.

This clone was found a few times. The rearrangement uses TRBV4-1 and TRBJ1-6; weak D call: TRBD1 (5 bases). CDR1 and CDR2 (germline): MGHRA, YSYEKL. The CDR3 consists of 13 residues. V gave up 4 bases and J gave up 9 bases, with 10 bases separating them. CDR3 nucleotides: TGCGCCAGCAGCCCAGGGTGGGGTTCACCCCTCCACTTT. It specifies CASSPGWGSPLHF.

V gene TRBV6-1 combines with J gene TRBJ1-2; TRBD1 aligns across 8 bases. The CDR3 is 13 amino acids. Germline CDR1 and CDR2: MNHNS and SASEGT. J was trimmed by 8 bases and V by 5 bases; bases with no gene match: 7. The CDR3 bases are TGTGCCAGCAGTCAGACAGGGGTTGGGGGCTACACCTTC. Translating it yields CASSQTGVGGYTF.

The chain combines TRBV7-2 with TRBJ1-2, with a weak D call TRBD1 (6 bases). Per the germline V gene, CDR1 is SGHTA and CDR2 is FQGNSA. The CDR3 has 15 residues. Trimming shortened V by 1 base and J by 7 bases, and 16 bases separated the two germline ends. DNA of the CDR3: TGTGCCAGCAGCTTAGAATGGCGGGGGGCGAGTGGCTACACCTTC. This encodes CASSLEWRGASGYTF.

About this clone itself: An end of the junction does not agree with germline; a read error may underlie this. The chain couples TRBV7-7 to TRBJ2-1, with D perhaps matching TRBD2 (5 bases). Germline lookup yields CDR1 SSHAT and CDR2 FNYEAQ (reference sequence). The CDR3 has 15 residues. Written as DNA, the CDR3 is TGTGCTAGCAGCTTACTTCCCGAATCGGGATATGAGCAGTTCTTC. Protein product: CASSLLPESGYEQFF.

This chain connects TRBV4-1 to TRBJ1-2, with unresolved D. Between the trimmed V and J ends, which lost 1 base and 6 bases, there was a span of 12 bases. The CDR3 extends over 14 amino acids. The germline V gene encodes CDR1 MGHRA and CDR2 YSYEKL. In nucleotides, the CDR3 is TGCGCCAGCAGCCAAGTTAGGAGCCGGAATGGCTACACCTTC. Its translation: CASSQVRSRNGYTF.

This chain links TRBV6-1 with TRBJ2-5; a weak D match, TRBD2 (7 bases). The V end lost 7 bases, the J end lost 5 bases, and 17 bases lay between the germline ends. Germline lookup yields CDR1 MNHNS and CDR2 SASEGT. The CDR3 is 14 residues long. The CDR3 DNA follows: TGTGCCAGCACCCCTGGGGGGCGGGGGGAGACCCAGTACTTC. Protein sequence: CASTPGGRGETQYF.

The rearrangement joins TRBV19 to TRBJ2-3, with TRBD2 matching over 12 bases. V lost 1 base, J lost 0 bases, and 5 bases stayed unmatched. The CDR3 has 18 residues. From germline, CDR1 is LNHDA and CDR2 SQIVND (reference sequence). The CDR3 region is CASSIGGGLAGSTDTQYF. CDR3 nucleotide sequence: TGTGCCAGTAGTATAGGAGGGGGACTAGCGGGCAGCACAGATACGCAGTATTTT.

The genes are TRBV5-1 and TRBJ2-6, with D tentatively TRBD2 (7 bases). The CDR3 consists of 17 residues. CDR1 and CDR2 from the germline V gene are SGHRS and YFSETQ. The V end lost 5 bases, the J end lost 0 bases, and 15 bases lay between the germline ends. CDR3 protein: CASRTGTTFSGANVLTF. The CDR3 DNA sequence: TGCGCCAGCAGAACAGGGACTACCTTCTCTGGGGCCAACGTCCTGACTTTC.

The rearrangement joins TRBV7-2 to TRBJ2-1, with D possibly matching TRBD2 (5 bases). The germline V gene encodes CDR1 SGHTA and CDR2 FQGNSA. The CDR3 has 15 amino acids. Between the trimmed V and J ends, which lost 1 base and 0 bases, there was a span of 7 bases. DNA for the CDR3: TGTGCCAGCAGCTTAGGGCTAGCCTCCTACAATGAGCAGTTCTTC. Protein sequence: CASSLGLASYNEQFF. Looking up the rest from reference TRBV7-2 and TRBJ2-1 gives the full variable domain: GAGVSQSPSNKVTEKGKDVELRCDPISGHTALYWYRQSLGQGLEFLIYFQGNSAPDKSGLPSDRFSAERTGGSVSTLTIQRTQQEDSAVYLCASSLGLASYNEQFFGPGTRLTVL.

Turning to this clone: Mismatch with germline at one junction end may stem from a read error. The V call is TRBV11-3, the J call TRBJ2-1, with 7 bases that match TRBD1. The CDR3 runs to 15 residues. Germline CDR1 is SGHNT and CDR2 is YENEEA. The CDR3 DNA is TGTGCCAGCAGCGTAACCGGGACAGTCTACGATGAGCAGTTCTTC. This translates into CASSVTGTVYDEQFF. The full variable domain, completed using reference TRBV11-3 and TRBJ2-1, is EAGVVQSPRYKIIEKKQPVAFWCNPISGHNTLYWYLQNLGQGPELLIRYENEEAVDDSQLPKDRFSAERLKGVDSTLKIQPAELGDSAVYLCASSVTGTVYDEQFFGPGTRLTVL.

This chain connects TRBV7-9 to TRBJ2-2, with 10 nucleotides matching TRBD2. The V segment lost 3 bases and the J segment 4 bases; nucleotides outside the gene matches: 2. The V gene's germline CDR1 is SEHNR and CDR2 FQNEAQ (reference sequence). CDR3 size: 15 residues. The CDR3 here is CASSFTSGITGELFF. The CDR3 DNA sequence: TGTGCCAGCAGCTTCACTAGCGGGATCACCGGGGAGCTGTTTTTT.

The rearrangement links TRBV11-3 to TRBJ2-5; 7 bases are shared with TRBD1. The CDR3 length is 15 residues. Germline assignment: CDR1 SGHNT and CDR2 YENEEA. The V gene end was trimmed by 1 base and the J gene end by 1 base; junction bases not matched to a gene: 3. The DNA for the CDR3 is TGTGCCAGCAGCTTAGGAGGGGGCCCCCAAGAGACCCAGTACTTC. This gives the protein CASSLGGGPQETQYF.

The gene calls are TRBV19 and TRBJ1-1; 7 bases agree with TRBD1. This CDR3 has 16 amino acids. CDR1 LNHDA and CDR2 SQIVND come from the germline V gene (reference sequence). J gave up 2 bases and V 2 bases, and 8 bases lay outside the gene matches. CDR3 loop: CASSISGTALNTEAFF. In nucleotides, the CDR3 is TGTGCCAGTAGTATATCTGGGACAGCCCTTAACACTGAAGCTTTCTTT.

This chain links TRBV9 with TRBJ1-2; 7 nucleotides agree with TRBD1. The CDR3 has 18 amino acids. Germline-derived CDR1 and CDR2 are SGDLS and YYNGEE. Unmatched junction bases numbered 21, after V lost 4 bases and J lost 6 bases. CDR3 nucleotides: TGTGCCAGCAGCTCGCAAGGGGGCGTGGAGTCAAAGTTCAATGGCTACACCTTC. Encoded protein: CASSSQGGVESKFNGYTF. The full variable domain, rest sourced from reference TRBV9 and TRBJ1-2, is DSGVTQTPKHLITATGQRVTLRCSPRSGDLSVYWYQQSLDQGLQFLIQYYNGEERAKGNILERFSAQQFPDLHSELNLSSLELGDSALYFCASSSQGGVESKFNGYTFGSGTRLTVV.

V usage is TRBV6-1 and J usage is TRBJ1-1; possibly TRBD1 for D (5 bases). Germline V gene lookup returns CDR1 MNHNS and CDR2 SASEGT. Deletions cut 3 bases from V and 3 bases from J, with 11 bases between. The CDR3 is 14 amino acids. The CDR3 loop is CASSEAGLDTEAFF. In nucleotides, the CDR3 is TGTGCCAGCAGTGAGGCAGGGTTGGACACTGAAGCTTTCTTT.

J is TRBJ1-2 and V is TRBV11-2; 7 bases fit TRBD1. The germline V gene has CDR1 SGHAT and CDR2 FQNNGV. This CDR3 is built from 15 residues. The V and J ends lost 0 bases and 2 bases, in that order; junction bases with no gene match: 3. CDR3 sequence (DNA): TGTGCCAGCAGCTTAGAGGACAGGCAAAACTATGGCTACACCTTC. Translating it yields CASSLEDRQNYGYTF.